Described below is a single T cell receptor beta chain sequence and its context. Its target is unknown. The source of the sample is a study of PD-L1 blockade in urothelial cancer. Study-wide background: Between 0 and 3 chemotherapy regimens preceded treatment for each patient. Blood analyses occurred 3 weeks (second dose) and 6 weeks post treatment start. Study results and caveats: Durable-benefit patients expanded tumor-associated blood clones more at 3 weeks.

This CDR3 has 13 amino acids. Germline CDR1 SGHRS, CDR2 YFSETQ. The ends were cut back, 0 bases at V and 1 base at J, with 4 bases in the middle. Repertoires were generated with immunoSEQ multiplex PCR, while TCRdb's copy carries only in-frame clones and drops some. The sample has more than 95,000 clones, 80% to 90% seen once; the top ten hold 1.5% to 2%. Time point noted: peripheral blood 6 weeks after treatment start. The clonotype was recovered from a man aged 55 to 70 with urothelial cancer. The V gene is TRBV5-1, the J gene TRBJ1-1; the D is unclear. The starting material was PBMCs, obtained around atezolizumab (anti-PD-L1) treatment. This CDR3 reads CASSLGGNTEAFF. The CDR3 nucleotides are TGCGCCAGCAGCTTGGGAGGGAACACTGAAGCTTTCTTT.